Shown below are 21 T cell receptor beta chains from a single sample sequenced in a study of T-cell reconstitution after alpha-beta-depleted transplantation in children. The authors prepared the TCRbeta library with unique molecular identifiers. TCRdb analysed the PCR reads with MiXCR anew, one entry per CDR3 protein. The repertoire consists of some 390,000 distinct CDR3 sequences, with around 21% occurring once and the leading ten covering approximately 3.8%. The starting material was PBMCs from the stem cell graft donor, obtained from the stem cell graft. These receptors were taken from a human donor who donated a stem cell graft to a child with acute myeloid leukemia.

There are a few counts of this clonotype. V and J are TRBV25-1 and TRBJ2-3; 8 bases align to TRBD2. Germline values: CDR1 MGHDK, CDR2 SYGVNS. The CDR3 is 16 residues long. After removal of 6 bases from V and 4 bases from J, the junction contained 12 bases not matched to a gene. The CDR3 protein is CASRRTSGPRADTQYF. DNA for the CDR3: TGTGCCAGCAGGAGAACTAGCGGACCACGGGCAGATACGCAGTATTTT.

This chain uses TRBV6-1 with TRBJ2-4; maybe TRBD2 (7 bases). The ends were cut back, 8 bases at V and 0 bases at J, with 17 bases in the middle. Looked up from germline, CDR1 is MNHNS and CDR2 is SASEGT. The length of the CDR3 is 16 residues. The CDR3 sequence: CASGGGLAPAKNIQYF. Written as DNA, the CDR3 is TGTGCCAGCGGGGGGGGGCTTGCCCCAGCCAAAAACATTCAGTACTTC.

The chain combines TRBV20-1 with TRBJ1-5; D gene ambiguous. Trimming left V 5 bases short and J 3 bases short, with 8 bases between. CDR3 length: 12 amino acids. Germline lookup yields CDR1 DFQATT and CDR2 SNEGSKA (reference sequence). DNA of the CDR3: TGCAGTGCTCCGGAGTACAATCAGCCCCAGCATTTT. It translates to CSAPEYNQPQHF.

This clonotype was counted between two and nine times. This chain links TRBV28 with TRBJ1-6; tentatively, D is TRBD1 (6 bases). Trimming took 6 bases from V and 6 from J, leaving 12 bases between them. The CDR3 contains 14 residues. Looked up from germline, CDR1 is MDHEN and CDR2 is SYDVKM. CDR3 loop: CASRLRGGNSPLHF. The CDR3 region has the DNA TGTGCCAGCAGACTCAGGGGAGGTAATTCACCCCTCCACTTT.

This clonotype was recorded many times. The gene calls are TRBV29-1 and TRBJ2-7; no clear D. Trimming cost V 1 base and J 4 bases, with 8 bases left between them. The germline CDR1 and CDR2 sequences are SQVTM and ANQGSEA. The CDR3 consists of 12 residues. This CDR3 reads CSVEGSHYEQYF. The CDR3 DNA follows: TGCAGCGTTGAAGGCAGCCATTACGAGCAGTACTTC.

The chain combines TRBV6-4 with TRBJ1-5; D uncertain. CDR1 is MRHNA and CDR2 is SNTAGT in the germline V gene. The ends were cut back, 5 bases at V and 6 bases at J, with 11 bases in the middle. The CDR3 sequence is 13 residues long. CDR3 loop: CASSSQEGQPQHF. The CDR3 region has the DNA TGTGCCAGCAGTAGCCAGGAGGGTCAGCCCCAGCATTTT.

This clonotype turned up a few times. The chain joins TRBV29-1 to TRBJ2-7; maybe TRBD1 (5 bases). The V gene lost 8 bases and the J gene lost 0 bases, with 11 bases spanning the gap. The germline CDR1 and CDR2 sequences are SQVTM and ANQGSEA. The CDR3 has 12 amino acids. Here the CDR3 reads CSFSGLSYEQYF. As DNA, the CDR3 is TGCAGCTTCTCAGGGCTCTCCTACGAGCAGTACTTC.

This clonotype was observed many times. The chain uses TRBV29-1 and TRBJ2-2; TRBD1 matches at 7 bases. Germline trimming cut 4 bases from V and 6 bases from J; bases unmatched to any gene: 2. This CDR3 has 12 residues. Germline CDR1 SQVTM, CDR2 ANQGSEA. CDR3 in DNA: TGCAGCGTTGTGGACAGGCCCGGGGAGCTGTTTTTT. Its translation: CSVVDRPGELFF.

At least ten counts were recorded for this clonotype. The rearrangement uses TRBV10-3 and TRBJ2-3; 10 bases are shared with TRBD2. Germline V gene data show CDR1 as ENHRY and CDR2 as SYGVKD. The CDR3 contains 17 residues. Unmatched junction bases numbered 12, after V lost 2 bases and J lost 7 bases. CDR3 nucleotide sequence: TGTGCCATCAGTGAGGCGGAGAGCGGGAGGGGCCCCTATACGCAGTATTTT. Translated: CAISEAESGRGPYTQYF.

The CDR3, as DNA: TGCGCCAGCAGCGTAGCGAGACAGGGCTCACCCCTCCACTTT. Translated: CASSVARQGSPLHF. V and J are TRBV5-1 and TRBJ1-6, with TRBD1 identical over 7 bases. Germline CDR1 and CDR2: SGHRS and YFSETQ. The trim removed 4 bases at V and 10 bases at J, leaving 8 bases unmatched. This CDR3 spans 14 amino acids.

This clonotype came up a few times. The rearrangement joins TRBV19 to TRBJ2-2, with TRBD2 matching over 7 bases. Germline V lookup: CDR1 LNHDA, CDR2 SQIVND (reference sequence). This CDR3 has 20 amino acids. Trimming removed 1 base from V and 1 base from J; junction bases left unmatched: 15. The CDR3 nucleotides are TGTGCCAGTAGTATAGTTCGCCCGTCGCGTCTAGCGGTGAACACCGGGGAGCTGTTTTTT. It translates to CASSIVRPSRLAVNTGELFF.

This clonotype was observed many times. This chain connects TRBV20-1 to TRBJ2-7; no firm D call. CDR1 and CDR2 from the germline V gene are DFQATT and SNEGSKA (reference sequence). The V gene lost 6 bases and the J gene lost 3 bases, with 18 bases spanning the gap. This CDR3 spans 14 amino acids. As DNA, the CDR3 is TGCAGTGCCGCTTTATCGCGTCGAGTCTACGAGCAGTACTTC. Translation: CSAALSRRVYEQYF.

This clonotype was observed a handful of times. This chain joins TRBV21-1 and TRBJ2-7; the D segment call TRBD1 is taken from the table without a DNA check. TRBV21-1 represents a pseudogene. The CDR3 loop spans 13 amino acids. This CDR3 is CARPGGEPYEQYF. As DNA, the CDR3 is TGTGCCCGACCGGGGGGGGAGCCATACGAGCAGTACTTC.

The chain joins TRBV5-1 to TRBJ2-1; 8 bases align to TRBD2. V lost 0 bases, J lost 1 base, and 6 bases stayed unmatched. CDR1 is SGHRS, CDR2 YFSETQ, per germline. The length of the CDR3 is 17 residues. The CDR3 nucleotides read TGCGCCAGCAGCTTGGGGGGTAGCGGGGTATCCTACAATGAGCAGTTCTTC. It is translated as CASSLGGSGVSYNEQFF. The whole variable domain, remainder taken from reference TRBV5-1 and TRBJ2-1, is KAGVTQTPRYLIKTRGQQVTLSCSPISGHRSVSWYQQTPGQGLQFLFEYFSETQRNKGNFPGRFSGRQFSNSRSEMNVSTLELGDSALYLCASSLGGSGVSYNEQFFGPGTRLTVL.

In its sample, this clonotype was seen a few times. The chain uses TRBV7-9 and TRBJ2-1; D unresolved. The CDR3 sequence is 15 residues long. The germline V and J ends were trimmed by 6 bases and 6 bases, with 18 bases remaining between them. In germline, CDR1 is SEHNR, CDR2 FQNEAQ (reference sequence). The CDR3 DNA follows: TGTGCCAGCAGTGATCTGCTCGTGGCTAGCAATGAGCAGTTCTTC. Amino acid sequence: CASSDLLVASNEQFF.

The V call is TRBV24-1, the J call TRBJ2-1; D not resolved. The CDR3 runs 14 residues. V was shortened by 4 bases and J by 9 bases, with 15 bases between the two germline ends. Germline V lookup: CDR1 KGHDR, CDR2 SFDVKD. The CDR3 spells CATSDPATLPEQFF. DNA of the CDR3: TGTGCCACCAGTGACCCTGCTACATTACCTGAGCAGTTCTTC.

In this sample, this clonotype turned up many times. This chain connects TRBV20-1 to TRBJ2-2; TRBD1 or TRBD2 may be the D gene (5 bases each). The CDR3 has 15 residues. Trimming removed 3 bases from V and 7 bases from J, with 18 bases in between. Looked up from germline, CDR1 is DFQATT and CDR2 is SNEGSKA (reference sequence). In nucleotides, the CDR3 is TGCAGTGCTAGGAGGAGGACATCAAGGGGCGGGGAGCTGTTTTTT. This translates into CSARRRTSRGGELFF.

This clonotype has a handful of counts. The chain links TRBV7-2 to TRBJ2-3; TRBD2 matches 12 bases. The CDR3 contains 16 residues. Germline V CDR1 and CDR2: SGHTA, FQGNSA. V shed 4 bases and J 4 bases; nucleotides not matched to a gene: 6. The CDR3 nucleotides are TGTGCCAGCAGCTCTTACCTAGCGGGAGGGCCAGATACGCAGTATTTT. Translating gives CASSSYLAGGPDTQYF. Supplemented by reference TRBV7-2 and TRBJ2-3, the full variable domain reads GAGVSQSPSNKVTEKGKDVELRCDPISGHTALYWYRQSLGQGLEFLIYFQGNSAPDKSGLPSDRFSAERTGGSVSTLTIQRTQQEDSAVYLCASSSYLAGGPDTQYFGPGTRLTVL.

This clonotype was counted at least ten times. The CDR3 loop is CSAKAGGHGEQYF. The CDR3 nucleotides read TGCAGTGCTAAAGCGGGAGGGCACGGGGAGCAGTACTTC. The chain recombines TRBV20-1 with TRBJ2-7, with 10 bases lining up with TRBD2. After removal of 4 bases from V and 7 bases from J, the junction contained 7 bases not matched to a gene. Germline V gene lookup returns CDR1 DFQATT and CDR2 SNEGSKA (reference sequence). The CDR3 contains 13 residues.

The V gene is TRBV28, the J gene TRBJ2-7; 10 bases map to TRBD2. The CDR3 covers 15 residues. Germline CDR1 and CDR2: MDHEN and SYDVKM. J lost 2 bases, V lost 10 bases, and 11 bases had no gene match. The CDR3 here is CATRAGGSPTYEQYF. The CDR3 DNA reads as TGTGCCACTAGAGCGGGAGGGTCCCCTACCTACGAGCAGTACTTC.

V and J are TRBV6-1 and TRBJ2-5; 12 nucleotides match TRBD2. Trimming took 7 bases from V and 5 from J; bases not matched to a gene: 8. Germline-derived CDR1 and CDR2 are MNHNS and SASEGT. The CDR3 runs to 15 residues. The CDR3 DNA is TGTGCCAGCACCCTGACTAGCGGGAGAAGTGAGACCCAGTACTTC. Its translation is CASTLTSGRSETQYF.